One and the same sample provided the 29 T cell receptor beta chains below, sequenced in a study of shared clonotypes between healthy human individuals. Generated by immunoSEQ multiplex PCR, the TCRdb table keeps only in-frame clones and is missing some. This sample carries 1 million to 1.2 million clones, 77% of them seen once, and the ten largest clones take about 0.94%. The sample taken for sequencing was memory CD4+ T cells from PBMCs. Subset reported: CD45RA-negative fraction. The receptors stem from a man in his late teens or twenties in good health. Some clones in this sample may be carry-over from other donors' samples.

CDR3 nucleotides: TGTGCCAGCAGCTCAAAATTACTAGCGGGAGGATCGGTGGAGACCCAGTACTTC. Protein: CASSSKLLAGGSVETQYF. The genes are TRBV7-2 and TRBJ2-5, with TRBD2 identical over 12 bases. CDR1 and CDR2 from the germline V gene are SGHTA and FQGNSA. Unmatched junction bases numbered 14, after V lost 4 bases and J lost 5 bases. The CDR3 length is 18 residues.

This clone was observed at least ten times. The chain employs TRBV5-6 and TRBJ2-5; no clear D gene. Per the germline V gene, CDR1 is SGHDT and CDR2 is YYEEEE. Trimming left V 0 bases short and J 2 bases short, with 8 bases between. The CDR3 sequence is 14 residues long. The CDR3 protein is CASSLELPQETQYF. The CDR3 DNA reads as TGTGCCAGCAGCTTGGAGCTACCTCAAGAGACCCAGTACTTC.

The chain uses TRBV11-1 and TRBJ1-1; a possible D gene is TRBD1 (6 bases). The germline V gene encodes CDR1 SGHAT and CDR2 FQDESV (reference sequence). The CDR3 is 15 amino acids. Trimming cost V 5 bases and J 4 bases, with 17 bases left between them. CDR3 region: CASSLDGGRSTEAFF. As DNA, the CDR3 is TGTGCCAGCAGCCTCGACGGGGGGCGAAGCACTGAAGCTTTCTTT.

The chain recombines TRBV5-1 with TRBJ2-7; 7 positions agree with TRBD1. Losses at the gene ends were 3 bases for V and 6 bases for J; bases not matched to a gene: 15. This CDR3 is 16 amino acids long. Germline V gives CDR1 SGHRS, CDR2 YFSETQ. The chain's CDR3 is CASSYTGARLGTEQYF. CDR3 nucleotide sequence: TGCGCCAGCAGCTACACAGGGGCCCGCCTAGGAACCGAGCAGTACTTC.

This clone was detected a few times. The chain recombines TRBV7-2 with TRBJ2-7; D possibly corresponds to TRBD2 (6 bases). Germline V gene sequence: CDR1 SGHTA, CDR2 FQGNSA. The CDR3 has 14 amino acids. Trimming shortened V by 5 bases and J by 0 bases, and 11 bases separated the two germline ends. The CDR3 nucleotides are TGTGCCAGCAGCCGGGGGACGGTCTCCTACGAGCAGTACTTC. It codes for CASSRGTVSYEQYF.

The V and J genes are TRBV9 and TRBJ2-7, with 10 nucleotides matching TRBD2. Germline values: CDR1 SGDLS, CDR2 YYNGEE. CDR3 length: 17 amino acids. The V and J ends lost 2 bases and 6 bases, in that order; junction bases with no gene match: 14. The CDR3 is CASSVHPRTSGYGEQYF. The CDR3 DNA sequence: TGTGCCAGCAGCGTCCACCCGAGGACTAGCGGCTATGGCGAGCAGTACTTC. The variable domain in full, with the rest retrieved from reference TRBV9 and TRBJ2-7, is DSGVTQTPKHLITATGQRVTLRCSPRSGDLSVYWYQQSLDQGLQFLIQYYNGEERAKGNILERFSAQQFPDLHSELNLSSLELGDSALYFCASSVHPRTSGYGEQYFGPGTRLTVT.

This chain connects TRBV28 to TRBJ2-5; no firm D call. The V end lost 6 bases, the J end lost 0 bases, and 8 bases lay between the germline ends. The CDR3 spans 13 residues. Germline V lookup: CDR1 MDHEN, CDR2 SYDVKM. CDR3 DNA: TGTGCCAGCAGATTGTGGAACCAAGAGACCCAGTACTTC. This sequence encodes CASRLWNQETQYF.

V gene TRBV7-9 combines with J gene TRBJ1-2; D is uncertain. Germline-derived CDR1 and CDR2 are SEHNR and FQNEAQ (reference sequence). The CDR3 is 14 residues long. V shed 1 base and J shed 4 bases, with 10 bases lying between them. In DNA form, the CDR3 reads TGTGCCAGCAGCTTAGAACAGAAAACCTATGGCTACACCTTC. Its translation: CASSLEQKTYGYTF.

Comment on this clone: Additional DNA sequences in this sample encode the identical CDR3. The chain is built from TRBV9 and TRBJ2-1; the D call may be TRBD1 or TRBD2 (6 bases each). The CDR3 loop spans 16 amino acids. Per the germline V gene, CDR1 is SGDLS and CDR2 is YYNGEE. Trimming took 0 bases from V and 0 from J, leaving 10 bases between them. The CDR3 spells CASSVGGASSYNEQFF. CDR3 nucleotides: TGTGCCAGCAGCGTAGGGGGGGCTAGCTCCTACAATGAGCAGTTCTTC.

CDR3: CASSSDPPGTEAFF. The CDR3 bases are TGCGCCAGCAGCTCCGACCCCCCAGGGACTGAAGCTTTCTTT. This chain joins TRBV5-1 and TRBJ1-1; D might be TRBD1 (5 bases). The germline gives CDR1 SGHRS, CDR2 YFSETQ. Deletions cut 3 bases from V and 5 bases from J, with 14 bases between. CDR3 length: 14 amino acids.

This rearrangement joins TRBV10-1 to TRBJ2-3; D gene ambiguous. The CDR3 consists of 15 residues. Germline V gene sequence: CDR1 WNHNN, CDR2 SYGVQD (reference sequence). V dropped 3 bases and J dropped 4 bases, with 14 bases sitting between them. CDR3 amino acids: CASSDSQLWADTQYF. CDR3 nucleotides: TGCGCCAGCAGTGACTCTCAGTTGTGGGCAGATACGCAGTATTTT.

Note on this clone: One end of the junction is discordant with germline, which a read error may explain. The V call is TRBV2, the J call TRBJ2-5, with 9 bases fitting TRBD2. The better agreement between TRBJ2-7 and the DNA end casts doubt on the J call. CDR1 is SNHLY, CDR2 FYNNEI, per germline. The CDR3 is made up of 14 amino acids. This CDR3 reads CASRPGTSIYEQYF. For the CDR3, the DNA is TGTGCTAGCAGGCCCGGGACTAGCATCTACGAGCAGTACTTC.

The chain is built from TRBV29-1 and TRBJ2-5; TRBD1 might be the D (6 bases). The CDR3 spans 14 residues. V shed 7 bases and J shed 4 bases, with 19 bases lying between them. The germline gives CDR1 SQVTM, CDR2 ANQGSEA. The CDR3: CSAPTGSFGETQYF. In DNA form, the CDR3 reads TGCAGCGCCCCGACAGGCTCTTTTGGAGAGACCCAGTACTTC.

CDR3 in DNA: TGTGCCAGTATGTCCGGGGGCGCGGATCCGGAGACCCAGTACTTC. This translates into CASMSGGADPETQYF. The chain joins TRBV19 to TRBJ2-5, with D possibly called TRBD1 or TRBD2 (6 bases each). Trimming took 7 bases from V and 5 from J, leaving 20 bases between them. The CDR3 runs to 15 residues. Germline assignment: CDR1 LNHDA and CDR2 SQIVND (reference sequence).

This clone was observed a single time. The J gene is TRBJ1-5, the V gene TRBV7-2; 7 nucleotides agree with TRBD1. V trimming: 6 bases; J trimming: 0 bases; junction bases outside the gene matches: 5. The CDR3 spans 15 residues. The germline V gene has CDR1 SGHTA and CDR2 FQGNSA. CDR3 nucleotides: TGTGCCAGCAGTTATACAGGGGATAGCAATCAGCCCCAGCATTTT. Protein product: CASSYTGDSNQPQHF.

This clone was detected ten times or more. The chain is built from TRBV2 and TRBJ2-1; TRBD1 matches at 10 bases. Looked up from germline, CDR1 is SNHLY and CDR2 is FYNNEI. The J segment lost 6 bases and the V segment lost 11 bases, leaving 19 bases of the junction unmatched. The CDR3 totals 17 residues. The CDR3 nucleotides are TGTGCCTCGAGGGACAGGGGCTTCCTCCTACGGGGCAATGAGCAGTTCTTC. Its protein product is CASRDRGFLLRGNEQFF.

The rearrangement links TRBV19 to TRBJ2-4, with D hard to call. The CDR3 is 13 amino acids. CDR1 and CDR2 from the germline V gene are LNHDA and SQIVND (reference sequence). V was cut by 4 bases and J by 2 bases, with 6 bases left in between. CDR3 DNA sequence: TGTGCCAGTAGTAGGGGAACCAAAAACATTCAGTACTTC. It is translated as CASSRGTKNIQYF.

CDR3 amino acids: CASSPITPITDSGANVLTF. The CDR3 DNA reads TGTGCCAGCAGTCCGATTACCCCCATTACAGACTCTGGGGCCAACGTCCTGACTTTC. This rearrangement joins TRBV27 to TRBJ2-6; D remains ambiguous. V was shortened by 5 bases and J by 0 bases, with 20 bases between the two germline ends. Per the germline V gene, CDR1 is MNHEY and CDR2 is SMNVEV (reference sequence). This CDR3 spans 19 amino acids.

With respect to this clone: The same CDR3 arises from other DNA sequences in this sample as well. The chain's CDR3 is CASKFQETQYF. DNA of the CDR3: TGTGCCAGCAAGTTCCAAGAGACCCAGTACTTC. The rearrangement uses TRBV2 and TRBJ2-5, with D unresolved. Trimming pared 7 bases from V and 1 base from J, leaving 4 bases between. The CDR3 spans 11 residues. Germline CDR1 and CDR2: SNHLY and FYNNEI.

This clone was seen more than once but under ten times. The V and J genes are TRBV5-1 and TRBJ1-2; D not certain. Trimming left V 3 bases short and J 2 bases short, with 11 bases between. Germline V gene sequence: CDR1 SGHRS, CDR2 YFSETQ. The CDR3 totals 14 residues. CDR3 residues: CASSWNRMNYGYTF. The CDR3 bases are TGCGCCAGCAGCTGGAATAGAATGAACTATGGCTACACCTTC.

J is TRBJ2-7 and V is TRBV19; 8 nucleotides agree with TRBD1. The CDR3 runs 14 residues. Germline V CDR1 and CDR2: LNHDA, SQIVND (reference sequence). The junction had 6 bases not matched to a gene; V was cut back by 3 bases and J by 5 bases. As DNA, the CDR3 is TGTGCCAGTAGTATCTCCAGGGGGCGGCACGAGCAGTACTTC. Translation gives CASSISRGRHEQYF.

The rearrangement uses TRBV28 and TRBJ2-1, with TRBD2 matching over 11 bases. V shed 3 bases and J 2 bases; nucleotides not matched to a gene: 3. The CDR3 covers 16 residues. Looked up from germline, CDR1 is MDHEN and CDR2 is SYDVKM. CDR3 bases: TGTGCCAGCAGTTTGACTAGCGGGACAACCTACAATGAGCAGTTCTTC. Its translation: CASSLTSGTTYNEQFF. The full variable domain, in which reference TRBV28 and TRBJ2-1 provide the parts outside the CDR3, is DVKVTQSSRYLVKRTGEKVFLECVQDMDHENMFWYRQDPGLGLRLIYFSYDVKMKEKGDIPEGYSVSREKKERFSLILESASTNQTSMYLCASSLTSGTTYNEQFFGPGTRLTVL.

Turning to this clone: This likely stems from a read error, as it lies one base from a far larger clone. The chain is built from TRBV4-2 and TRBJ1-5, with TRBD1 as a possible D gene (5 bases). The CDR3 contains 13 residues. From germline, CDR1 is LGHNA and CDR2 YNFKEQ. V was trimmed by 1 base and J by 6 bases, leaving 7 bases between them. The CDR3 is CASSQGDVQPQHF. For the CDR3, the DNA is TGTGCCAGCAGCCAAGGGGACGTTCAGCCCCAGCATTTT.

V is TRBV4-2 and J is TRBJ2-7, with 8 bases aligning to TRBD2. CDR1 is LGHNA, CDR2 YNFKEQ, per germline. The CDR3 runs 16 residues. The trim removed 4 bases at V and 2 bases at J, leaving 10 bases unmatched. CDR3 amino acids: CASSRRLAPETYEQYF. The CDR3 DNA follows: TGTGCCAGCAGCCGACGACTAGCGCCCGAGACCTACGAGCAGTACTTC.

CDR3 sequence (DNA): TGCGCCAGCAGCTTGGGTAGCGGGAGCCCTTTTACCGAGCAGTACTTC. Its protein is CASSLGSGSPFTEQYF. The gene calls are TRBV5-1 and TRBJ2-7, with TRBD2 identical over 9 bases. This CDR3 spans 16 amino acids. Trimming took 0 bases from V and 6 from J; bases not matched to a gene: 10. Germline V gene data show CDR1 as SGHRS and CDR2 as YFSETQ.

The chain combines TRBV6-6 with TRBJ2-1, with 7 bases identical to TRBD2. The ends lost 2 bases at V and 5 bases at J; junction bases unmatched: 3. Germline V lookup: CDR1 MNHNY, CDR2 SVGAGI (reference sequence). The CDR3 sequence is 14 residues long. The CDR3 nucleotides read TGTGCCAGCAGTTACACGGGGGGAAACAATGAGCAGTTCTTC. Residues: CASSYTGGNNEQFF.

To note about this clone: An end of the junction does not agree with germline; a read error may underlie this. This chain's CDR3 is CASGRALLTTDF. CDR3 nucleotides: TGTGCCAGCGGACGAGCCCTGTTGACCACCGACTTC. The chain combines TRBV2 with TRBJ2-7; no firm D call. Per the germline V gene, CDR1 is SNHLY and CDR2 is FYNNEI. The CDR3 runs to 12 residues.

The J gene is TRBJ2-7, the V gene TRBV7-9; D is ambiguous. CDR3 size: 14 residues. Deletions cut 1 base from V and 1 base from J, with 8 bases between. The V gene's germline CDR1 is SEHNR and CDR2 FQNEAQ (reference sequence). DNA for the CDR3: TGTGCCAGCAGCTTAGACGCTTGGTCCTACGAGCAGTACTTC. Its protein product is CASSLDAWSYEQYF. The full variable domain, completed using reference TRBV7-9 and TRBJ2-7, is DTGVSQNPRHKITKRGQNVTFRCDPISEHNRLYWYRQTLGQGPEFLTYFQNEAQLEKSRLLSDRFSAERPKGSFSTLEIQRTEQGDSAMYLCASSLDAWSYEQYFGPGTRLTVT.

J is TRBJ2-7 and V is TRBV6-5; D is possibly TRBD1 or TRBD2 (6 bases each). V was trimmed by 2 bases and J by 4 bases, leaving 15 bases between them. Germline CDR1 MNHEY, CDR2 SVGAGI. The CDR3 is 15 residues long. In DNA form, the CDR3 reads TGTGCCAGCAGTTACCTGGGGGGCCAGCAGTACGAGCAGTACTTC. Protein sequence: CASSYLGGQQYEQYF.